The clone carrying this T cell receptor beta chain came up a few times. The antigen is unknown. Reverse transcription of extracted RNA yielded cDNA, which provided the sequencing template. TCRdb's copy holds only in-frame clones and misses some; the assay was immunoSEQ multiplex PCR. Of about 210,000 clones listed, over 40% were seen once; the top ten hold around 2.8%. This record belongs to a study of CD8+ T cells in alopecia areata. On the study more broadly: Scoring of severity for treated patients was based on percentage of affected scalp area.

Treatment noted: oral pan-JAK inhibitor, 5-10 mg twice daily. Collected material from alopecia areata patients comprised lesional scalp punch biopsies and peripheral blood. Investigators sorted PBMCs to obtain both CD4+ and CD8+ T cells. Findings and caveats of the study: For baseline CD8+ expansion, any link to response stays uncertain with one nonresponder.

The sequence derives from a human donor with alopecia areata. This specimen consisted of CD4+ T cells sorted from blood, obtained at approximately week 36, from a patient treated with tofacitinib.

The CDR3 is CSVGQGAYGYTF. The CDR3 coding sequence is TGCAGCGTCGGACAGGGGGCCTATGGCTACACCTTC. V and J are TRBV29-1 and TRBJ1-2; 11 nucleotides line up with TRBD1. The trim removed 6 bases at V and 4 bases at J, leaving 1 base unmatched. Germline-derived CDR1 and CDR2 are SQVTM and ANQGSEA. This CDR3 spans 12 amino acids. The variable domain in full, with the rest retrieved from reference TRBV29-1 and TRBJ1-2, is SAVISQKPSRDICQRGTSLTIQCQVDSQVTMMFWYRQQPGQSLTLIATANQGSEATYESGFVIDKFPISRPNLTFSTLTVSNMSPEDSSIYLCSVGQGAYGYTFGSGTRLTVV.